Below are 19 T cell receptor beta chains sequenced from a single sample in a study of regulatory T cells in long-lasting Graves disease. The time point is: newly diagnosed GD, antithyroid drugs for less than 3 months. PBMC RNA served as the TCR library source. In building TCR beta libraries, iRepertoire HTBI primers were used together with Arm-PCR of CDR3 regions. TCRdb analysed the multiplex PCR reads with MiXCR anew, one entry per CDR3 protein. The profile shows roughly 510,000 distinct CDR3 sequences, about 16% of them singletons. Separately, the same data were catalogued under a study of T cells in Graves' hyperthyroidism and ophthalmopathy.

This specimen consisted of peripheral blood mononuclear cells (PBMCs), obtained at new diagnosis, from a patient treated with antithyroid drugs. These receptors originate from a man aged 18 to 29 with Graves disease.

The chain carries TRBV5-1 and TRBJ1-2; D possibly corresponds to TRBD1 (6 bases). The CDR3 has 17 amino acids. Germline V gene sequence: CDR1 SGHRS, CDR2 YFSETQ. V lost 3 bases and J 4 bases, leaving 22 bases between the germline ends. Written as DNA, the CDR3 is TGCGCCAGCAGCTCTCAGACAGGAATCGACTTACTCTATGGCTACACCTTC. Translated, it gives CASSSQTGIDLLYGYTF.

In its sample, this clonotype was seen a few times. J is TRBJ1-5 and V is TRBV20-1; tentative D call: TRBD1 (6 bases). The germline V gene has CDR1 DFQATT and CDR2 SNEGSKA (reference sequence). The CDR3 is made up of 17 amino acids. Trimming left V 3 bases short and J 3 bases short, with 21 bases between. The CDR3 here is CSASLGQGPPFNQPQHF. The DNA of the CDR3 is TGCAGTGCTAGCCTGGGGCAGGGGCCCCCTTTCAATCAGCCCCAGCATTTT.

The rearrangement uses TRBV6-1 and TRBJ1-2; unclear D gene. V was pared by 6 bases and J by 7 bases, with 6 bases between. The CDR3 has 10 residues. Germline loops: CDR1 MNHNS, CDR2 SASEGT. The CDR3 loop reads CASRTTGYTF. In DNA form, the CDR3 reads TGTGCCAGCAGGACCACTGGCTACACCTTC.

This chain links TRBV6-1 with TRBJ1-5; 9 positions agree with TRBD1. The CDR3 covers 15 residues. Looked up from germline, CDR1 is MNHNS and CDR2 is SASEGT. With 6 bases clipped from V and 2 bases from J, the junction kept 5 bases outside the gene matches. The CDR3 DNA follows: TGTGCCAGCAGCAGACAGGGGGAAGGCAATCAGCCCCAGCATTTT. Amino acids: CASSRQGEGNQPQHF.

The sample holds a few counts of this clonotype. V gene TRBV5-1 combines with J gene TRBJ2-7; D may be TRBD2 (6 bases). With 0 bases removed from V and 2 bases from J, the gap between germline ends came to 9 bases. Germline CDR1 SGHRS, CDR2 YFSETQ. This CDR3 has 14 amino acids. The CDR3 DNA follows: TGCGCCAGCAGCTTGGCGGGAGATACCTACGAGCAGTACTTC. It yields the protein CASSLAGDTYEQYF.

A few counts support this clonotype. The V and J genes are TRBV27 and TRBJ2-7; weak D call: TRBD1 (6 bases). V was pared by 1 base and J by 6 bases, with 19 bases between. CDR1 is MNHEY and CDR2 is SMNVEV in the germline V gene (reference sequence). CDR3 length: 16 residues. This CDR3 is CASSLFAPVRGSEQYF. CDR3 in DNA: TGTGCCAGCAGTTTATTCGCTCCGGTCAGGGGAAGCGAGCAGTACTTC.

This clonotype has ten or more counts. The CDR3 coding sequence is TGTGCCAGCAGCTTGGGCTGGGGCTCCTACGAGCAGTACTTC. Protein product: CASSLGWGSYEQYF. The chain combines TRBV11-2 with TRBJ2-7; D is ambiguous. V lost 3 bases and J 0 bases, leaving 9 bases between the germline ends. The germline CDR1 and CDR2 sequences are SGHAT and FQNNGV. The CDR3 runs 14 residues.

This clonotype was detected ten times or more. This chain uses TRBV12-3 or TRBV12-4 with TRBJ2-3; TRBD2 matches 13 bases. CDR3 length: 18 amino acids. After removal of 2 bases from V and 0 bases from J, the junction contained 5 bases not matched to a gene. The CDR3 sequence is CASSLTSGRAPSTDTQYF. CDR3 DNA: TGTGCCAGCAGTTTAACTAGCGGGAGGGCCCCTAGCACAGATACGCAGTATTTT.

This clonotype was found many times. CDR3 DNA: TGTGCCAGCAGCCGCAGCTATAATGAAAAACTGTTTTTT. Translation: CASSRSYNEKLFF. The V gene is TRBV7-3, the J gene TRBJ1-4, with unresolved D. In germline, CDR1 is SGHTA, CDR2 FQGTGA. There are 13 residues in the CDR3. V dropped 5 bases and J dropped 4 bases, with 8 bases sitting between them.

This clonotype occurred a few times. Possible read error: a much larger clone is one base away. This chain connects TRBV7-2 to TRBJ1-1; unclear D gene. The CDR3 extends over 11 amino acids. Germline V gives CDR1 SGHTA, CDR2 FQGNSA. V lost 4 bases and J lost 3, with 3 bases in between. CDR3 DNA: TGTGCCAGCAGCTATTACACTGAAGCTTTCTTT. It is translated as CASSYYTEAFF. The whole variable domain, filled in from reference TRBV7-2 and TRBJ1-1, reads GAGVSQSPSNKVTEKGKDVELRCDPISGHTALYWYRQSLGQGLEFLIYFQGNSAPDKSGLPSDRFSAERTGGSVSTLTIQRTQQEDSAVYLCASSYYTEAFFGQGTRLTVV.

The chain is built from TRBV12-3 or TRBV12-4 and TRBJ2-2; maybe TRBD2 (6 bases). V shed 4 bases and J shed 2 bases, with 14 bases lying between them. The CDR3 totals 16 residues. The CDR3 region has the DNA TGTGCCAGCAGTTCCTTCGGCGGGGCAAACACCGGGGAGCTGTTTTTT. This encodes CASSSFGGANTGELFF.

The V gene is TRBV6-2 or TRBV6-3, the J gene TRBJ2-7; 8 positions agree with TRBD2. Trimming took 5 bases from V and 3 from J; bases not matched to a gene: 15. The CDR3 loop spans 17 amino acids. Germline-derived CDR1 and CDR2 are MNHEY and SVGEGT. CDR3 sequence reads: CASSEASVGLGNYEQYF. For the CDR3, the DNA is TGTGCCAGCAGTGAAGCCTCCGTGGGACTAGGGAACTACGAGCAGTACTTC.

Of note for this clonotype: Germline and junction disagree at one end, which may indicate a read error. CDR3 nucleotides: TGCGCCAGCAGCCCGGCACAGGGGTCTGGCTCCTACGAGCAGTACTTC. It translates to CASSPAQGSGSYEQYF. This rearrangement joins TRBV11-2 to TRBJ2-7, with TRBD1 matching 7 bases. This CDR3 spans 16 amino acids. Germline V gene data show CDR1 as SGHAT and CDR2 as FQNNGV.

This clonotype has a handful of counts. The V and J genes are TRBV19 and TRBJ2-6; weak D call: TRBD2 (5 bases). There are 17 residues in the CDR3. V lost 4 bases, J lost 0 bases, and 13 bases lay in between. The germline CDR1 and CDR2 sequences are LNHDA and SQIVND (reference sequence). The CDR3 loop is CASSRAVWGSGANVLTF. Written as DNA, the CDR3 is TGTGCCAGTAGTAGAGCGGTGTGGGGCTCTGGGGCCAACGTCCTGACTTTC.

The chain carries TRBV4-1 and TRBJ1-5; 7 nucleotides align to TRBD1. J was trimmed by 0 bases and V by 7 bases; bases with no gene match: 12. The CDR3 has 17 amino acids. Per the germline V gene, CDR1 is MGHRA and CDR2 is YSYEKL. DNA of the CDR3: TGCGCCAGCACCAAAAGCACAGGGGTCAATAGCAATCAGCCCCAGCATTTT. Its protein is CASTKSTGVNSNQPQHF.

This clonotype was observed at least ten times. The J gene is TRBJ2-3, the V gene TRBV6-2 or TRBV6-3; no definite D call. Between the trimmed V and J ends, which lost 7 bases and 5 bases, there was a span of 7 bases. The germline V gene encodes CDR1 MNHEY and CDR2 SVGEGT. CDR3 length equals 11 residues. The CDR3 bases are TGTGCCAGCACCTTACTAGATACGCAGTATTTT. It encodes CASTLLDTQYF.

Turning to this clonotype: A read error may account for a junction end that differs from germline. The chain uses TRBV6-4 and TRBJ2-5; 8 bases fit TRBD1. Germline V gene lookup returns CDR1 MRHNA and CDR2 SNTAGT. This CDR3 comprises 13 residues. CDR3 sequence reads: CDLTGEHQETQYF. The DNA for the CDR3 is TGCGACTTGACAGGGGAGCACCAAGAGACCCAGTACTTC.

The V and J genes are TRBV7-9 and TRBJ2-6, with unresolved D. Trimming took 1 base from V and 0 from J, leaving 7 bases between them. Germline V lookup: CDR1 SEHNR, CDR2 FQNEAQ (reference sequence). The CDR3 loop spans 16 amino acids. The CDR3 coding sequence is TGTGCCAGCAGCTTAGGGCACAGCTCTGGGGCCAACGTCCTGACTTTC. As protein: CASSLGHSSGANVLTF.

Only a few counts were recorded for this clonotype. The V and J genes are TRBV20-1 and TRBJ2-5, with D possibly matching TRBD1 (5 bases). From germline, CDR1 is DFQATT and CDR2 SNEGSKA (reference sequence). V was trimmed by 3 bases and J by 4 bases, leaving 15 bases between them. The CDR3 covers 14 residues. This CDR3 is CSARRSDSLETQYF. For the CDR3, the DNA is TGCAGTGCTAGGCGCTCAGACAGCCTAGAGACCCAGTACTTC.